The subject of this entry is one T cell receptor beta chain. Antigen specificity is unknown. Both 60 Vbeta primers and 13 Jbeta primers went into the PCR. TCRdb's copy holds only in-frame clones and misses some; the assay was immunoSEQ multiplex PCR. This table holds 120,000 to 150,000 clones, about four fifths found once. This sample was included in a study of cytomegalovirus exposure and HLA in healthy donors. CDR3 length: 16 amino acids. After removal of 5 bases from V and 1 base from J, the junction contained 10 bases not matched to a gene. CDR1 and CDR2 (germline): SEHNR, FQNEAQ (reference sequence). Study-level findings and limits: The productive fraction for most TCR beta V segments was about 90% or about 30% in an earlier analysis. Among immune exposure information, only CMV serostatus was available.

The source is a man aged 35-49 years in good health and CMV-seropositive. V is TRBV7-9 and J is TRBJ1-1, with TRBD1 identical over 7 bases. The sample was PBMCs. The CDR3: CASSLGQTLRNTEAFF. The CDR3 nucleotides are TGTGCCAGCAGCCTGGGACAGACCCTGCGGAACACTGAAGCTTTCTTT.